One and the same sample provided the 5 T cell receptor beta chains below, sequenced in a study of human T cells and chemical hapten exposure. Indicated time point: patch test 2, 6 weeks after DPC sensitization. Treatment here: therapeutic diphenylcyclopropenone sensitization with weekly scalp DPC. TCRdb re-analysed the RACE reads in MiXCR, keeping a single row per CDR3 protein. This sample has some 82,000 distinct CDR3 sequences, with about 6.6% found just once. The sequencing used whole blood, collected in connection with sensitization to the hapten diphenylcyclopropenone (DPC). Source of these receptors: a woman in her twenties or thirties with alopecia areata. Some clones in this sample may be carry-over from other donors' samples.

The J gene is TRBJ1-2, the V gene TRBV29-1; no reliable D call. The CDR3 totals 10 residues. Per germline, CDR1 SQVTM and CDR2 ANQGSEA. V lost 0 bases and J lost 8, with 4 bases in between. For the CDR3, the DNA is TGCAGCGTTGAAGAGCCGGGCTACACCTTC. Amino acid sequence: CSVEEPGYTF.

This clonotype has ten or more counts. The rearrangement joins TRBV10-1 to TRBJ1-1; D gene uncertain. The CDR3 spans 15 residues. The V gene lost 4 bases and the J gene lost 3 bases, with 15 bases spanning the gap. The germline CDR1 and CDR2 sequences are WNHNN and SYGVQD (reference sequence). The CDR3 loop is CASSGGNSGDTEAFF. Here the CDR3 DNA reads TGCGCCAGCAGTGGTGGGAACAGTGGGGACACTGAAGCTTTCTTT.

This clonotype was observed many times. This chain connects TRBV7-8 to TRBJ2-7; no clear D. Germline CDR1 is SGHVS and CDR2 is FQNEAQ. V lost 5 bases to trimming and J lost 2 bases, with 16 bases between them. The CDR3 extends over 15 amino acids. The CDR3 DNA reads TGTGCCAGCAGCACCCGCCAGGTGATCCCCTACGAGCAGTACTTC. Its protein product is CASSTRQVIPYEQYF.

This clonotype was seen ten or more times. This chain uses TRBV18 with TRBJ2-1; D perhaps matches TRBD2 (6 bases). From germline, CDR1 is KGHSH and CDR2 LQKENI. Trimming removed 3 bases from V and 4 bases from J, with 13 bases in between. This CDR3 comprises 15 residues. As DNA, the CDR3 is TGTGCCAGCTCACCCGCGGGCGGGATGTACAATGAGCAGTTCTTC. It translates to CASSPAGGMYNEQFF. The full variable domain, rest sourced from reference TRBV18 and TRBJ2-1, is NAGVMQNPRHLVRRRGQEARLRCSPMKGHSHVYWYRQLPEEGLKFMVYLQKENIIDESGMPKERFSAEFPKEGPSILRIQQVVRGDSAAYFCASSPAGGMYNEQFFGPGTRLTVL.

The sample holds many counts of this clonotype. This CDR3 is CASSQLWASTDTQYF. Written as DNA, the CDR3 is TGTGCCAGCAGCCAATTATGGGCTAGCACAGATACGCAGTATTTT. The chain is built from TRBV4-2 and TRBJ2-3, with D uncertain. The CDR3 consists of 15 residues. V was pared by 2 bases and J by 0 bases, with 9 bases between. The germline V gene encodes CDR1 LGHNA and CDR2 YNFKEQ.